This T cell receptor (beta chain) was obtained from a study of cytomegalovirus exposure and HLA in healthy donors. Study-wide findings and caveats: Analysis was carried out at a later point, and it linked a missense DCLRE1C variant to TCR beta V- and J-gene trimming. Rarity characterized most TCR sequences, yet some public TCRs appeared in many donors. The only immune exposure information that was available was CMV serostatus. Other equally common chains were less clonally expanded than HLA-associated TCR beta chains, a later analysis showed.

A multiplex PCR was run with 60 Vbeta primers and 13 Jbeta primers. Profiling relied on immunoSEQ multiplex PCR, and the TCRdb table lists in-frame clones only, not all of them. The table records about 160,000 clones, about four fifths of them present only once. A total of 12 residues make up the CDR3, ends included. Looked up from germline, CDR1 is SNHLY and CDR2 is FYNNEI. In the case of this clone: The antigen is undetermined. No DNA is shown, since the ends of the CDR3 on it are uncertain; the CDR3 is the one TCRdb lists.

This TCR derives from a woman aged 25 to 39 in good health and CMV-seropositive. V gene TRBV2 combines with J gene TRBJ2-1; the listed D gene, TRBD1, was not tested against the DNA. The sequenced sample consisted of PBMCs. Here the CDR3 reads CASSVGQGIEIF.